The 4 T cell receptor beta chains presented below share a single source sample, sequenced in a study of T cell responses to AZD1222 COVID-19 vaccine. Profiling relied on immunoSEQ multiplex PCR, and the TCRdb table lists in-frame clones only, not all of them. Of approximately 200,000 clones in the sample, approximately 94% were seen once. The sequences come from peripheral blood, collected 28 days after the second dose of the MenACWY control vaccine. The receptors were sampled from an adult who received the MenACWY meningococcal vaccine as a control.

In this sample, this clone turned up a few times. This rearrangement joins TRBV6-5 to TRBJ1-1; D is perhaps TRBD1 (5 bases). The V end was cut by 7 bases, the J end by 2 bases, with 8 bases between. CDR3 size: 12 residues. The V gene's germline CDR1 is MNHEY and CDR2 SVGAGI. DNA of the CDR3: TGTGCCAGCAAAGGGGTCAACACTGAAGCTTTCTTT. Its protein is CASKGVNTEAFF.

The chain joins TRBV19 to TRBJ2-4; D may be TRBD1 (5 bases). The germline V gene encodes CDR1 LNHDA and CDR2 SQIVND (reference sequence). Trimming shortened V by 2 bases and J by 3 bases, and 11 bases separated the two germline ends. CDR3 length equals 15 residues. DNA for the CDR3: TGTGCCAGTAGTATACAGGGAAGGGGCAAAAACATTCAGTACTTC. This translates into CASSIQGRGKNIQYF.

The chain links TRBV3-1 (or the pseudogene TRBV3-2) to TRBJ1-6; D gene unclear. V gave up 6 bases and J gave up 9 bases, with 15 bases separating them. The CDR3 extends over 14 amino acids. Germline V CDR1 and CDR2: LGHDT, YNNKEL (reference sequence). In DNA form, the CDR3 reads TGTGCCAGCAGTCGGGCCCCTTCCAGTTCACCCCTCCACTTT. Amino acids: CASSRAPSSSPLHF.

J is TRBJ2-7 and V is TRBV30; D not resolved. There are 13 residues in the CDR3. Germline-derived CDR1 and CDR2 are GTSNPN and SVGIG (reference sequence). V dropped 0 bases and J dropped 4 bases, with 10 bases sitting between them. The CDR3 DNA sequence: TGTGCCTGGAGTGTACGGCAGCCTTACGAGCAGTACTTC. Amino acids: CAWSVRQPYEQYF.